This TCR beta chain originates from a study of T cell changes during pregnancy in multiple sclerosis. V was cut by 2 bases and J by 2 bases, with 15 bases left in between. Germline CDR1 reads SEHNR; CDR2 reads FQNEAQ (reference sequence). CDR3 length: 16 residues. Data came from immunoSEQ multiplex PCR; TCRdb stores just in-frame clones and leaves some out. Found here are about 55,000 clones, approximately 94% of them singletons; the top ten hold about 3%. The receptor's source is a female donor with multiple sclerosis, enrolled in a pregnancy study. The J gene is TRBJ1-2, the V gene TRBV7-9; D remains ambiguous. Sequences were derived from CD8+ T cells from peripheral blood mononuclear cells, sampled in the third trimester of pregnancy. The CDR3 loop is CASSLPLRTGNYGYTF. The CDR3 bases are TGTGCCAGCAGCTTACCCTTACGGACGGGAAACTATGGCTACACCTTC.